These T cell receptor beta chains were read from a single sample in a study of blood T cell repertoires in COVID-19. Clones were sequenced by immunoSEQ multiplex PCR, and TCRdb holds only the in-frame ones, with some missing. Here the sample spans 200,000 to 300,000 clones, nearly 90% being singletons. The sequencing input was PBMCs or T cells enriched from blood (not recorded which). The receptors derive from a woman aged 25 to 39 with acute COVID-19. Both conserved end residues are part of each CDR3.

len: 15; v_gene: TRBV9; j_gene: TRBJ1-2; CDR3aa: CASSPRGGWNYGYTF
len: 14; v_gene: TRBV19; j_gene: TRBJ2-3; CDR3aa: CASSSGQDTDTQYF
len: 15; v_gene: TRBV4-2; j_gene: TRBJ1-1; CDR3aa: CASSQDRTENTEAFF
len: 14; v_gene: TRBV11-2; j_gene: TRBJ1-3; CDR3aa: CASSSDNTGNTIYF
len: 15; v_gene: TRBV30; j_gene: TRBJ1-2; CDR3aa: CAWSLGTFWDYGYTF
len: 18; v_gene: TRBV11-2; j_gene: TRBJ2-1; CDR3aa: CASSLAPMQGGSYNEQFF
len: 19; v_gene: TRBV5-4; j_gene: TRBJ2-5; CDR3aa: CASSLGTSGGADLEETQYF
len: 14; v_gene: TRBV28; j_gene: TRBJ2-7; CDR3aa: CASGNPGQGYEQYF
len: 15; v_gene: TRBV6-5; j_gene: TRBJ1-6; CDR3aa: CASSALGGSGSPLHF
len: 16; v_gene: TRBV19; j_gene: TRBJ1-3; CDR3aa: CASSLSTGISGNTIYF
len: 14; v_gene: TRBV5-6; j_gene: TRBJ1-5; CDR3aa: CASSLAGDHQPQHF
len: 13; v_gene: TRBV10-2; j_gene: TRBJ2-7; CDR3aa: CASSGQGDNEQYF
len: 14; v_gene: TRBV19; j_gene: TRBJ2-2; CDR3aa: CASSIYRDTGELFF
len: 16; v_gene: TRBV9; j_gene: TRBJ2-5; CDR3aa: CASSVGASGTQETQYF
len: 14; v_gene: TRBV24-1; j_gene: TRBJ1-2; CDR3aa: CATSESDRTDGYTF
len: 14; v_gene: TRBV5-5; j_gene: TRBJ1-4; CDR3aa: CASSLGGLTEKLFF
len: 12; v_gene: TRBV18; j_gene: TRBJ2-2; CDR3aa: CASAENTGELFF
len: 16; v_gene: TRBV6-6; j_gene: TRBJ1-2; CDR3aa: CASSSSRDRSGYGYTF
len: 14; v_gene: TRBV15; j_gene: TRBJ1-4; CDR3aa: CATSRDRGPEKLFF
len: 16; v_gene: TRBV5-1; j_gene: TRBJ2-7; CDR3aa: CASPIIMTETTYEQYF
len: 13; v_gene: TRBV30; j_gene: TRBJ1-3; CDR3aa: CAWNRFSGNTIYF
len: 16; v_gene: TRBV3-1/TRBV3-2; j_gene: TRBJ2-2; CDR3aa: CASSQDRVSHTGELFF
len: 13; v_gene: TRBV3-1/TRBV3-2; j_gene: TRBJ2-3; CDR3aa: CASSRGGTDTQYF
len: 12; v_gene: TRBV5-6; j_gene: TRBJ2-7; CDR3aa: CASSYRGYEQYF
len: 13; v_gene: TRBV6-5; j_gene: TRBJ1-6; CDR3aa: CASSAGQHSPLHF
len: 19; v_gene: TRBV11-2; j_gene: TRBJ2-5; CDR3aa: CASRPTSRLSGRVQETQYF
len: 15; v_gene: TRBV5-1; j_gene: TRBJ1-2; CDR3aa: CASSFEQGSNYGYTF
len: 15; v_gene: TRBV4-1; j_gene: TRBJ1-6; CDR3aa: CASSQGDRVHSPLHF
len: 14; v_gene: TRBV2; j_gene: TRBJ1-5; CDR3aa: CASRSTNSNQPQHF
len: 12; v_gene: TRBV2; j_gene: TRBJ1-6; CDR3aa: CASSGDSRFLHF
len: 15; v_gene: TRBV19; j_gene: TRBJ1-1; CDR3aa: CASSTMETWNTEAFF